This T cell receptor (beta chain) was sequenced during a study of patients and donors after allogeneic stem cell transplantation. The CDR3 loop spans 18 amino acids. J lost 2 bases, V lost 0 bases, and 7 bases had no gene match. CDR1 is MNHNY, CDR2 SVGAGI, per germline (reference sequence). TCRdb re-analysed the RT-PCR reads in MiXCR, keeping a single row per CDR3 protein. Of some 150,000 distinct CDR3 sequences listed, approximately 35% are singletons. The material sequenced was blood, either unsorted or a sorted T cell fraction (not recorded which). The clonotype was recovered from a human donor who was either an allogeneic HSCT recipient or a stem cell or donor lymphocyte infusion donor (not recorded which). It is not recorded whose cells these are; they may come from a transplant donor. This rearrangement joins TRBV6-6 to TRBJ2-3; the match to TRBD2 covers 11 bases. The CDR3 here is CASSYSKLAGAPTDTQYF. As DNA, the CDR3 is TGTGCCAGCAGTTACTCGAAACTAGCGGGGGCCCCCACAGATACGCAGTATTTT.